Sequencing of this T cell receptor beta chain was carried out in a study of radiotherapy plus CTLA-4 blockade in lung cancer. Study-level background: Objective response rate was roughly 19%; disease control rate, approximately 30%.

The CDR3 is 16 residues long. Germline CDR1 and CDR2: SGHRS and YFSETQ. After removal of 4 bases from V and 1 base from J, the junction contained 9 bases not matched to a gene. Points on this clone: This CDR3 is also generated by other DNA sequences in the sample.

TCRdb keeps only in-frame clones here, not all; method: immunoSEQ multiplex PCR. Of approximately 14,000 clones in the sample, about 70% were seen once. The receptor comes from a human donor with non-small cell lung cancer whose response to radiotherapy plus ipilimumab could not be evaluated. This specimen consisted of peripheral blood, obtained from a patient treated with radiotherapy plus ipilimumab. The chain uses TRBV5-1 and TRBJ2-3; 7 positions match TRBD2. CDR3 in DNA: TGCGCCAGCAGCGGACCGGGGCTAGCGGGCACAGATACGCAGTATTTT. Translation: CASSGPGLAGTDTQYF.